The sequence of this TCR beta chain was determined in a study of cytomegalovirus exposure and HLA in healthy donors. Study as a whole: A previous analysis identified about 110 million unique TCR beta sequences derived from some 170 million T cells.

The CDR3 runs 15 residues. Germline V gene data show CDR1 as SQVTM and CDR2 as ANQGSEA. V lost 5 bases, J lost 8 bases, and 14 bases stayed unmatched. Study-level results: For presence/absence analyses, sequencing depth was assumed to be roughly uniform across donors. An analysis was carried out at a later point. It showed that HLA-associated TCR beta chains were more clonally expanded than equally common non-associated chains.

This clone was found a few times. Its antigen is undetermined. Vbeta (60) and Jbeta (13) primers were used in the PCR. Study processing details: In a later analysis, of 70 million to 85 million unique beta chains, 9 million to 11 million appeared in at least two donors. Clones were sequenced by immunoSEQ multiplex PCR, and TCRdb holds only the in-frame ones, with some missing. V, J and clone size are taken as reported in that table, and D and trimming were inferred from the DNA itself. This table has 120,000 to 150,000 clones, under 85% appearing once. The V gene is TRBV29-1, the J gene TRBJ2-1, with TRBD1 identical over 8 bases. What was sequenced was PBMCs. This TCR came from a woman aged 35 to 49 in good health and CMV-seropositive. DNA of the CDR3: TGCAGCGTTTTGTCCGAGGACAGGGACTTTTATGAGCAGTTCTTC. Its protein product is CSVLSEDRDFYEQFF.